A single sample is the source of the 25 T cell receptor beta chains below, sequenced in a study of CD8+ T cells in alopecia areata. Treatment indicated: oral pan-JAK inhibitor, 5-10 mg twice daily. cDNA reverse transcribed from extracted RNA served as the sequencing template. Measured with immunoSEQ multiplex PCR; TCRdb has only the in-frame clones, and not every one. Among about 140,000 clones listed, 86% were seen once. The input for sequencing was CD8+ T cells sorted from blood, taken at week 4, from a patient treated with tofacitinib. These receptors all come from a human donor with alopecia areata.

This clone was counted between two and nine times. The V call is TRBV9, the J call TRBJ2-1, with D perhaps matching TRBD1 or TRBD2 (5 bases each). The CDR3 has 12 residues. Germline V lookup: CDR1 SGDLS, CDR2 YYNGEE. Between the trimmed V and J ends, which lost 3 bases and 12 bases, there was a span of 13 bases. For the CDR3, the DNA is TGTGCCAGCAGCGCAGAGGGGCCGGGGCAGTTCTTC. As protein: CASSAEGPGQFF.

The chain uses TRBV6-6 and TRBJ2-1; the D gene is possibly TRBD1 (6 bases). V shed 2 bases and J shed 8 bases, with 10 bases lying between them. This CDR3 is 13 amino acids long. Germline V gene data show CDR1 as MNHNY and CDR2 as SVGAGI (reference sequence). The CDR3 region is CASSYTGGHEQFF. CDR3 DNA: TGTGCCAGCAGTTACACTGGGGGCCATGAGCAGTTCTTC.

The sample holds one count of this clone. The chain recombines TRBV7-6 with TRBJ2-2, with 7 nucleotides matching TRBD2. The CDR3 covers 15 residues. Looked up from germline, CDR1 is SGHVS and CDR2 is FNYEAQ. After removal of 6 bases from V and 3 bases from J, the junction contained 7 bases not matched to a gene. The CDR3 sequence: CASRLRAGDTGELFF. Written as DNA, the CDR3 is TGTGCCAGCAGGTTAAGGGCGGGAGACACCGGGGAGCTGTTTTTT.

CDR3 residues: CATSRLAGYNEQFF. The CDR3 DNA follows: TGTGCCACTTCGAGACTAGCGGGCTACAATGAGCAGTTCTTC. The J gene is TRBJ2-1, the V gene TRBV27; 10 nucleotides match TRBD2. V lost 10 bases to trimming and J lost 3 bases; unmatched junction nucleotides: 6. CDR3 length: 14 amino acids. Germline V gives CDR1 MNHEY, CDR2 SMNVEV (reference sequence).

The chain joins TRBV29-1 to TRBJ2-7; D tentatively fits TRBD1 or TRBD2 (7 bases each). The CDR3 extends over 13 amino acids. Trimming pared 7 bases from V and 3 bases from J, leaving 16 bases between. Per the germline V gene, CDR1 is SQVTM and CDR2 is ANQGSEA. CDR3 nucleotide sequence: TGCAGCGGGGCCCAGGGGGACTACTACGAGCAGTACTTC. This sequence encodes CSGAQGDYYEQYF.

The V and J genes are TRBV5-6 and TRBJ1-1, with D possibly being TRBD1 (5 bases). The CDR3 extends over 13 amino acids. Germline V gives CDR1 SGHDT, CDR2 YYEEEE. V lost 2 bases and J lost 6, with 11 bases in between. In nucleotides, the CDR3 is TGTGCCAGCAGCTTATCCGGGACCCCTGAAGCTTTCTTT. Protein product: CASSLSGTPEAFF.

The J gene is TRBJ2-7, the V gene TRBV27, with D perhaps being TRBD1 or TRBD2 (5 bases each). Trimming pared 5 bases from V and 3 bases from J, leaving 14 bases between. Germline V CDR1 and CDR2: MNHEY, SMNVEV (reference sequence). The CDR3 is 14 amino acids. The CDR3, as DNA: TGTGCCAGCAGTGCTCCGGGACCTGGCTACGAGCAGTACTTC. Protein product: CASSAPGPGYEQYF.

This chain links TRBV11-2 with TRBJ2-1, with TRBD2 matching over 8 bases. The CDR3 loop spans 15 amino acids. Trimming at V came to 7 bases and at J to 8 bases, leaving 13 bases not matched to a gene. Germline V gives CDR1 SGHAT, CDR2 FQNNGV. CDR3 sequence: CASTPPGGGLDEQFF. In nucleotides, the CDR3 is TGTGCCAGCACCCCGCCGGGCGGGGGACTAGATGAGCAGTTCTTC.

V and J are TRBV7-9 and TRBJ2-4; D might be TRBD2 (5 bases). Trimming took off 1 base at V and 2 bases at J, with 9 bases between the two ends. The CDR3 loop spans 15 amino acids. Germline values: CDR1 SEHNR, CDR2 FQNEAQ (reference sequence). The CDR3 spells CASSLEGGTKNIQYF. The CDR3 DNA is TGTGCCAGCAGCTTAGAAGGAGGAACCAAAAACATTCAGTACTTC.

This rearrangement joins TRBV5-4 to TRBJ2-1, with 9 bases matching TRBD1. V dropped 4 bases and J dropped 9; count of bases not matched to a gene: 5. Germline CDR1 is SGHNT and CDR2 is YYREEE (reference sequence). This CDR3 comprises 13 residues. CDR3 DNA: TGTGCCAGCAGCCCGGGACAGGGTGCTGAGCAGTTCTTC. This translates into CASSPGQGAEQFF. Drawing the rest from reference TRBV5-4 and TRBJ2-1, the complete variable domain is ETGVTQSPTHLIKTRGQQVTLRCSSQSGHNTVSWYQQALGQGPQFIFQYYREEENGRGNFPPRFSGLQFPNYSSELNVNALELDDSALYLCASSPGQGAEQFFGPGTRLTVL.

This chain uses TRBV19 with TRBJ2-3; D gene uncertain. Germline V gene sequence: CDR1 LNHDA, CDR2 SQIVND (reference sequence). The CDR3 spans 14 residues. Trimming removed 3 bases at V and 2 bases at J, with 9 bases between. For the CDR3, the DNA is TGTGCCAGTAGTATTTGGATGAACACAGATACGCAGTATTTT. Translating it yields CASSIWMNTDTQYF.

This sequence joins TRBV19 and TRBJ2-4; possible D gene TRBD1, 5 bases. Germline CDR1 LNHDA, CDR2 SQIVND (reference sequence). There are 16 residues in the CDR3. The V gene lost 5 bases and the J gene lost 0 bases, with 14 bases spanning the gap. The CDR3 DNA sequence: TGTGCCAGTAGTTATGGGGCAGAACAAGCCAAAAACATTCAGTACTTC. Protein product: CASSYGAEQAKNIQYF.

The chain combines TRBV6-5 with TRBJ1-1, with D tentatively TRBD1 (6 bases). V was shortened by 8 bases and J by 7 bases, with 23 bases between the two germline ends. This CDR3 has 15 residues. Germline V gene data show CDR1 as MNHEY and CDR2 as SVGAGI. The CDR3 DNA follows: TGTGCCAGCGGGCAGGGGCACCCTTTACGGTTTGAAGCTTTCTTT. Amino acids: CASGQGHPLRFEAFF.

This chain's CDR3 is CASSSTGEGATNEKLFF. Written as DNA, the CDR3 is TGCGCCAGCAGCTCCACAGGGGAGGGAGCAACTAATGAAAAACTGTTTTTT. The rearrangement joins TRBV5-1 to TRBJ1-4, with 7 bases lining up with TRBD1. V shed 3 bases, J shed 0 bases, and the junction held 8 bases outside the gene matches. This CDR3 region has 17 residues. Germline V CDR1 and CDR2: SGHRS, YFSETQ.

This clone was seen just once. This chain uses TRBV7-8 with TRBJ2-1, with TRBD2 matching over 9 bases. Looked up from germline, CDR1 is SGHVS and CDR2 is FQNEAQ. The CDR3 is made up of 16 amino acids. Trimming took 5 bases from V and 8 from J; bases not matched to a gene: 13. CDR3 sequence: CASSPGGSGRLYEQFF. The CDR3 DNA is TGTGCCAGCAGCCCCGGTGGGAGCGGGAGGTTATATGAGCAGTTCTTC.

This chain uses TRBV19 with TRBJ1-1; D possibly corresponds to TRBD1 (6 bases). Germline V CDR1 and CDR2: LNHDA, SQIVND (reference sequence). Trimming stripped 6 bases from V and 3 bases from J, with 17 bases between. The CDR3 has 15 amino acids. DNA for the CDR3: TGTGCCAGTAGCCCTCTGCCAGGGGAGGACACTGAAGCTTTCTTT. Amino acids: CASSPLPGEDTEAFF. The variable domain in full, completed from reference TRBV19 and TRBJ1-1, reads DGGITQSPKYLFRKEGQNVTLSCEQNLNHDAMYWYRQDPGQGLRLIYYSQIVNDFQKGDIAEGYSVSREKKESFPLTVTSAQKNPTAFYLCASSPLPGEDTEAFFGQGTRLTVV.

The J gene is TRBJ1-5, the V gene TRBV13, with unresolved D. The CDR3 covers 14 residues. Trimming took off 5 bases at V and 2 bases at J, with 10 bases between the two ends. CDR1 PRHDT and CDR2 FYEKMQ come from the germline V gene (reference sequence). In nucleotides, the CDR3 is TGTGCCAGCAGCCCCCGTGGGGGCAATCAGCCCCAGCATTTT. It yields the protein CASSPRGGNQPQHF. The full variable domain, completed using reference TRBV13 and TRBJ1-5, is AAGVIQSPRHLIKEKRETATLKCYPIPRHDTVYWYQQGPGQDPQFLISFYEKMQSDKGSIPDRFSAQQFSDYHSELNMSSLELGDSALYFCASSPRGGNQPQHFGDGTRLSIL.

The genes are TRBV30 and TRBJ2-2; D unclear. The CDR3 runs 12 residues. The V end lost 3 bases, the J end lost 4 bases, and 6 bases lay between the germline ends. CDR1 and CDR2 from the germline V gene are GTSNPN and SVGIG (reference sequence). In DNA form, the CDR3 reads TGTGCCTGGAGAATAGTCACCGGGGAGCTGTTTTTT. Translating it yields CAWRIVTGELFF.

This chain connects TRBV4-1 to TRBJ1-1, with D unclear. CDR1 is MGHRA and CDR2 is YSYEKL in the germline V gene. The CDR3 is 14 residues long. Trimming cost V 5 bases and J 3 bases, with 13 bases left between them. The DNA for the CDR3 is TGCGCCAGCAGCGGAGCCTCGTGGGACACTGAAGCTTTCTTT. It is translated as CASSGASWDTEAFF.

V gene TRBV7-9 combines with J gene TRBJ1-5; D is uncertain. The germline V gene has CDR1 SEHNR and CDR2 FQNEAQ (reference sequence). Trimming removed 3 bases at V and 9 bases at J, with 12 bases between. The CDR3 contains 13 residues. Written as DNA, the CDR3 is TGTGCCAGCAGCTTCGGCGCCCAAGGGCCCCAGCATTTT. Translating it yields CASSFGAQGPQHF.

The gene calls are TRBV5-4 and TRBJ2-7; TRBD2 might be the D (6 bases). V was cut by 0 bases and J by 3 bases, with 7 bases left in between. In germline, CDR1 is SGHNT, CDR2 YYREEE (reference sequence). The CDR3 contains 13 residues. CDR3 DNA sequence: TGTGCCAGCAGCTTGGGACTAGGCTACGAGCAGTACTTC. It is translated as CASSLGLGYEQYF.

The chain employs TRBV27 and TRBJ1-5; perhaps TRBD1 as D (5 bases). The CDR3 length is 16 residues. V dropped 8 bases and J dropped 7 bases, with 24 bases sitting between them. Germline V gives CDR1 MNHEY, CDR2 SMNVEV (reference sequence). The CDR3 spells CASHPGGGTNVQPQHF. CDR3 sequence (DNA): TGTGCCAGCCACCCCGGGGGGGGGACGAATGTCCAGCCCCAGCATTTT.

Here the CDR3 reads CASSLKDIHSGNTIYF. As DNA, the CDR3 is TGCGCCAGCAGCCTCAAAGACATCCACTCTGGAAACACCATATATTTT. The chain carries TRBV4-1 and TRBJ1-3; no clear D gene. The CDR3 runs 16 residues. V was shortened by 4 bases and J by 0 bases, with 13 bases between the two germline ends. Germline V CDR1 and CDR2: MGHRA, YSYEKL.

The chain employs TRBV13 and TRBJ2-5, with D perhaps matching TRBD2 (6 bases). V lost 2 bases, J lost 5 bases, and 12 bases lay in between. This CDR3 spans 14 amino acids. The germline V gene encodes CDR1 PRHDT and CDR2 FYEKMQ (reference sequence). In nucleotides, the CDR3 is TGTGCCAGCAGCTTATGGAGGGCTCGCGAGACCCAGTACTTC. It translates to CASSLWRARETQYF.

V gene TRBV27 combines with J gene TRBJ2-7, with D maybe TRBD2 (6 bases). The CDR3 has 11 amino acids. V lost 4 bases, J lost 8 bases, and 9 bases lay in between. Germline CDR1 is MNHEY and CDR2 is SMNVEV (reference sequence). The CDR3 DNA is TGTGCCAGCAGTTCCGGGACTCAGCAGTACTTC. This codes for CASSSGTQQYF.